These 7 T cell receptor beta chains were sequenced from one sample in a study of T cells in Graves' hyperthyroidism and ophthalmopathy. Amplification yielded TCR beta CDR3 regions, with RNA transcripts as the source. During a first-round RT-PCR of the TCR CDR3, the HTBI primer set was used. TCRdb itself ran the multiplex PCR reads through MiXCR, one entry per CDR3 protein. The repertoire consists of about 210,000 distinct CDR3 sequences, with roughly a sixth occurring once and the leading ten covering 50%. The sequenced sample consisted of blood. These TCRs come from a man aged 45-65 years with Graves' hyperthyroidism.

The chain couples TRBV12-3 or TRBV12-4 to TRBJ1-5, with TRBD1 as a possible D gene (5 bases). With 6 bases removed from V and 4 bases from J, the gap between germline ends came to 16 bases. CDR3 length equals 15 residues. This chain's CDR3 is CASRDARQQNQPQHF. CDR3 coding DNA: TGTGCCAGCAGAGACGCCAGACAGCAAAATCAGCCCCAGCATTTT.

This clonotype was seen many times. The chain carries TRBV30 and TRBJ2-7; 7 positions agree with TRBD1. V trimming: 3 bases; J trimming: 0 bases; junction bases outside the gene matches: 2. Looked up from germline, CDR1 is GTSNPN and CDR2 is SVGIG (reference sequence). CDR3 length: 13 amino acids. The CDR3 nucleotides read TGTGCCTGGAGCCGGGACAGCTCCTACGAGCAGTACTTC. It codes for CAWSRDSSYEQYF.

The CDR3 DNA is TGTGCCATCAGGGAGGAGCTGGCCCACGAGCAGTACTTC. Its protein product is CAIREELAHEQYF. J is TRBJ2-7 and V is TRBV10-3, with D maybe TRBD2 (5 bases). With 6 bases removed from V and 5 bases from J, the gap between germline ends came to 14 bases. CDR1 and CDR2 (germline): ENHRY, SYGVKD. The CDR3 covers 13 residues.

This clonotype was detected many times. The chain carries TRBV18 and TRBJ2-1; D tentatively reads TRBD1 or TRBD2 (6 bases each). There are 15 residues in the CDR3. Germline CDR1 and CDR2: KGHSH and LQKENI. Trimming removed 4 bases from V and 7 bases from J, with 17 bases in between. The chain's CDR3 is CASSLLGGPGNEQFF. The CDR3 nucleotides are TGTGCCAGCTCACTTCTGGGGGGCCCCGGGAATGAGCAGTTCTTC.

At least ten counts were recorded for this clonotype. V usage is TRBV11-2 and J usage is TRBJ2-7; D is ambiguous. The CDR3 has 15 amino acids. In germline, CDR1 is SGHAT, CDR2 FQNNGV. The ends were cut back, 2 bases at V and 0 bases at J, with 11 bases in the middle. This CDR3 reads CASSLIRSSSYEQYF. CDR3 sequence (DNA): TGTGCCAGCAGCTTAATCAGAAGTTCCTCCTACGAGCAGTACTTC.

The sample holds many counts of this clonotype. The chain links TRBV18 to TRBJ2-7, with 9 bases matching TRBD1. V dropped 6 bases and J dropped 6; count of bases not matched to a gene: 9. Germline values: CDR1 KGHSH, CDR2 LQKENI. The CDR3 sequence is 14 residues long. The CDR3 sequence: CASSPGTGPLEQYF. Here the CDR3 DNA reads TGTGCCAGCTCTCCCGGGACAGGGCCACTCGAGCAGTACTTC.

In this sample, this clonotype turned up a few times. The chain is built from TRBV19 and TRBJ2-1; D is undetermined. The CDR3 runs to 15 residues. V was shortened by 1 base and J by 1 base, with 8 bases between the two germline ends. Germline V lookup: CDR1 LNHDA, CDR2 SQIVND (reference sequence). This CDR3 reads CASSIAQDSYNEQFF. The CDR3 DNA reads as TGTGCCAGTAGTATAGCCCAGGATTCCTACAATGAGCAGTTCTTC.